The clone carrying this T cell receptor (beta chain) was counted only a few times. The sample originates from a study of regulatory T cells in long-lasting Graves disease. Study-wide context: Antithyroid drugs had been taken by newly diagnosed Graves' patients for under 3 months.

The sample's time point: newly diagnosed GD, antithyroid drugs for less than 3 months. RNA from PBMCs was the source of the TCR library. V dropped 2 bases and J dropped 6; count of bases not matched to a gene: 6. CDR3 length equals 15 residues. The germline CDR1 and CDR2 sequences are GTSNPN and SVGIG (reference sequence). The authors built TCR beta libraries using iRepertoire HTBI primers and Arm-PCR of CDR3 regions. Study processing details: Spanning all samples, the identified segments comprised some 66 TRBV and about 15 TRBJ. TCRdb re-analysed the multiplex PCR reads in MiXCR, keeping a single row per CDR3 protein. TCRdb's processing, not the authors' own work, is the source of the V and J calls. The sample carries 530,000 or so distinct CDR3 sequences, about 16% recorded once. This same sample was also part of a study on T cells in Graves' hyperthyroidism and ophthalmopathy. That report adds: Ophthalmopathy onset followed model prediction by a median roughly 6.5 months.

The chain couples TRBV30 to TRBJ2-2; 10 bases fit TRBD2. Here the sequenced sample was peripheral blood mononuclear cells (PBMCs), taken at new diagnosis, from a patient treated with antithyroid drugs. This sequence originates from a man between 18 and 35 years old with Graves disease. CDR3 residues: CAWSKREGGPGELFF. The CDR3 nucleotides are TGTGCCTGGAGTAAGCGGGAGGGTGGACCCGGGGAGCTGTTTTTT.